This T cell receptor (beta chain) comes out of a study of CD8+ T cells in alopecia areata. Details on this clone: Its matching antigen is unknown.

CDR1 and CDR2 (germline): SNHLY, FYNNEI. This CDR3 spans 12 amino acids. The V and J ends lost 8 bases and 1 base respectively, with 8 bases between them. RNA, once extracted, was reverse transcribed into cDNA for use as the sequencing template. Profiling relied on immunoSEQ multiplex PCR, and the TCRdb table lists in-frame clones only, not all of them. This table holds 120,000 to 150,000 clones, roughly 60% found once. Researchers picked out CD4+ and CD8+ T cells from PBMCs by sorting. Study-level findings and limits: Mice showed clearer TCR sharing than patients did, a gap that was possibly HLA-related. Compared with normal scalp, lesional scalp had higher clonality and more expanded CD8+ clones. Scalp specimens additionally yield sequences from normal skin's resident alphabeta T cells.

The specimen sequenced was CD8+ T cells sorted from blood. The sequence derives from a human donor in good health. The rearrangement joins TRBV2 to TRBJ1-1, with D possibly TRBD1 on 5 matching bases. The CDR3, as DNA: TGTGCCAGCCCCACAGGGAACACTGAAGCTTTCTTT. Translation: CASPTGNTEAFF.